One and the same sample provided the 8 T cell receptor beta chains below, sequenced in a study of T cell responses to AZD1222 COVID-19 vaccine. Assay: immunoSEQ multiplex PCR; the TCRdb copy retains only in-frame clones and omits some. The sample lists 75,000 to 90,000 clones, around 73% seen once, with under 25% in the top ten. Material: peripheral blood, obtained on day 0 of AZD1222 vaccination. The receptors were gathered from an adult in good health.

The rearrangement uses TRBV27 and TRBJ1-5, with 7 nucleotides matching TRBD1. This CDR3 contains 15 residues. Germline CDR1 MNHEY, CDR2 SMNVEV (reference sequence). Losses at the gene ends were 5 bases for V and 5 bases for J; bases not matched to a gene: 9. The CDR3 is CASSVRGGAYQPQHF. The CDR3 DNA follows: TGTGCCAGCAGTGTCAGGGGGGGGGCGTATCAGCCCCAGCATTTT.

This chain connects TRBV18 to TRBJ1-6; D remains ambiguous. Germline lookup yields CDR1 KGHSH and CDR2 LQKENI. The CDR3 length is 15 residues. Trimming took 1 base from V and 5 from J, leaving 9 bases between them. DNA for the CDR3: TGTGCCAGCTCACCACGTCCAGGAGATAATTCACCCCTCCACTTT. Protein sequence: CASSPRPGDNSPLHF.

CDR3 sequence: CASSLRGLPGGYTF. CDR3 bases: TGTGCCAGCAGCTTGAGGGGCCTCCCGGGTGGCTACACCTTC. The rearrangement uses TRBV5-4 and TRBJ1-2; possibly TRBD1 for D (5 bases). Germline lookup yields CDR1 SGHNT and CDR2 YYREEE (reference sequence). The CDR3 covers 14 residues. V lost 1 base to trimming and J lost 7 bases, with 14 bases between them. The whole variable domain, filled in from reference TRBV5-4 and TRBJ1-2, reads ETGVTQSPTHLIKTRGQQVTLRCSSQSGHNTVSWYQQALGQGPQFIFQYYREEENGRGNFPPRFSGLQFPNYSSELNVNALELDDSALYLCASSLRGLPGGYTFGSGTRLTVV.

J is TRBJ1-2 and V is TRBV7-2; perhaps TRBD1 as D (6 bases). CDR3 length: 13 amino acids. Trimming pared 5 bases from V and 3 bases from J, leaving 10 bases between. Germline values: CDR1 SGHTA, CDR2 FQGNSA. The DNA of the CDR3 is TGTGCCAGCAGCCCCGGACAGCACTATGGCTACACCTTC. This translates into CASSPGQHYGYTF.

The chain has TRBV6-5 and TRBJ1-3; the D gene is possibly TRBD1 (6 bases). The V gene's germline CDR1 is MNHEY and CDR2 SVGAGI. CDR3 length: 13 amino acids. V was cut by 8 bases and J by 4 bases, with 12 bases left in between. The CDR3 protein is CASEAQGGNTIYF. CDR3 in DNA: TGTGCCAGCGAAGCGCAGGGGGGAAACACCATATATTTT.

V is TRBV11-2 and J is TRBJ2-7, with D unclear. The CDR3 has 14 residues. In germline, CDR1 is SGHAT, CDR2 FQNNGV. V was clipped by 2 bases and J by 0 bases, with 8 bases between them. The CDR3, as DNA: TGTGCCAGCAGCTTATCCGACGGCTCCTACGAGCAGTACTTC. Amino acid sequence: CASSLSDGSYEQYF.

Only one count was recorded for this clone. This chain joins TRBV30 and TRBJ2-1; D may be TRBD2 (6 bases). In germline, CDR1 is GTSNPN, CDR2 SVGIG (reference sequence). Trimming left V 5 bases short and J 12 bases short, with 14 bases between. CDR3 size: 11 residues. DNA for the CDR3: TGTGCCTGGTTAACCGGGAGCAGGCAGTTCTTC. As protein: CAWLTGSRQFF.

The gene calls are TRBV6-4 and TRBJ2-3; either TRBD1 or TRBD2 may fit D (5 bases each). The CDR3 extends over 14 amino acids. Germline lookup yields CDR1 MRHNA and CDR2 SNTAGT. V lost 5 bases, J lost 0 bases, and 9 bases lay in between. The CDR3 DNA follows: TGTGCCAGCAGTTTCAGGGACAGCACAGATACGCAGTATTTT. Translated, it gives CASSFRDSTDTQYF.